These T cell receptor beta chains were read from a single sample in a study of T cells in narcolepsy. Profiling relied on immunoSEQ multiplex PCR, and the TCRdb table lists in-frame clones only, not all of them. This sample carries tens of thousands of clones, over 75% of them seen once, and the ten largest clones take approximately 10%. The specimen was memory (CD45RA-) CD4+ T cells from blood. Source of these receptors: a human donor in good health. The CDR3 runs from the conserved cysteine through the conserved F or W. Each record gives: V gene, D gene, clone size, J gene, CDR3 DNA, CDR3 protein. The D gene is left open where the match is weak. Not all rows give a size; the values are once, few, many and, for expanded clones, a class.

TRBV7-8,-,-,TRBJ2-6,TGTGCCAGCAGCTCGGGCCAACTCTCTGGGGCCAACGTCCTGACTTTC,CASSSGQLSGANVLTF
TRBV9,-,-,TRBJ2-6,TGTGCCAGCAGCGCCGAACGCCCGGGACACCGATACTCTGGGGCCAACGTCCTGACTTTC,CASSAERPGHRYSGANVLTF
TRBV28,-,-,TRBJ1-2,TGTGCCAGCAGTTTATTACTCAAGGTTAACTATGGCTACACCTTC,CASSLLLKVNYGYTF
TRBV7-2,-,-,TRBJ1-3,TGTGCCAGCAGCCAGTTTGCGGGTCGCTCTGGAAACACCATATATTTT,CASSQFAGRSGNTIYF
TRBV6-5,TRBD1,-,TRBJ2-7,TGTGCCAGCAGTCGTGGACAGGGCGGCTACGAGCAGTACTTC,CASSRGQGGYEQYF
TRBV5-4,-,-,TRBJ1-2,TGTGCCAGCAGCTTGCAGCCGGAAAACTATGGCTACACCTTC,CASSLQPENYGYTF
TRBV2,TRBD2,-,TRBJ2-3,TGTGCCAGCAGTGAGACTAGCGGCACAGATACGCAGTATTTT,CASSETSGTDTQYF
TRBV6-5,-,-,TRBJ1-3,TGTGCCAGCAGTTACTTACCCGGGGACGCATTAAACACCATATATTTT,CASSYLPGDALNTIYF
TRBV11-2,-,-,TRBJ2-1,TGTGCCAGCAGCCCAACGACTACAACCTACAATGAGCAGTTCTTC,CASSPTTTTYNEQFF
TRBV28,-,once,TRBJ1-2,TGTGCCAGCAGTTTATCCACTAACTATGGCTACACCTTC,CASSLSTNYGYTF
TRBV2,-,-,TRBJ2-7,TGTGCCAGCAGTAAAGGGGTCTCCTACGAGCAGTACTTC,CASSKGVSYEQYF
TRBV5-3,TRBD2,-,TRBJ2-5,TGTGCCAGCAGCCGGACTAGCGGGCAAGAGACCCAGTACTTC,CASSRTSGQETQYF
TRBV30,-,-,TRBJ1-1,TGTGCCGGCCGGGCCCCGGGGATGAACACTGAAGCTTTCTTT,CAGRAPGMNTEAFF
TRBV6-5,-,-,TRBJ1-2,TGTGCCAGCAGTTACTCGACGGTCCAAAACTATGGCTACACCTTC,CASSYSTVQNYGYTF
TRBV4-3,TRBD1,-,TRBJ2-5,TGCGCCAGCAGCCAGACAGGGGGGAGAGAGACCCAGTACTTC,CASSQTGGRETQYF
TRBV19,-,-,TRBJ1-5,TGTGCCGGTGAGGATCAGCCCCAGCATTTT,CAGEDQPQHF
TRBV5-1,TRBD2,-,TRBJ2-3,TGCGCCAGCAGCTTGGGGGCGGGAGGACCCCCAGATACGCAGTATTTT,CASSLGAGGPPDTQYF
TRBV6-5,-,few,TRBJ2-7,TGTGCCAGCCAACCGACCACCGGGGAGCAGTACTTC,CASQPTTGEQYF
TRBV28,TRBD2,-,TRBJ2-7,TGTGCCAGCAGTATATTTACGGGAGGGTTGAACGAGCAGTACTTC,CASSIFTGGLNEQYF
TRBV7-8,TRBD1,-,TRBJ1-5,TGTGCCAGCAGCCCCAGGACAGGAGGTAACCAGCCCCAGCATTTT,CASSPRTGGNQPQHF
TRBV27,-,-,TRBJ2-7,TGTGCCAGCAATTTCCATATAAGCTCCTACGAGCAGTACTTC,CASNFHISSYEQYF
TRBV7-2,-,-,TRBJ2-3,TGTGCCAGCAGCTTAGTGGCAGATACGCAGTATTTT,CASSLVADTQYF
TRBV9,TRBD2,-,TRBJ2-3,TGTGCCAGCAGCCCCAGGACTAGCGGGACCTCAGATACGCAGTATTTT,CASSPRTSGTSDTQYF
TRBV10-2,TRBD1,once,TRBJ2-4,TGCGCCAGCAGTGTTCGGGACAGGGAAAACATTCAGTACTTC,CASSVRDRENIQYF
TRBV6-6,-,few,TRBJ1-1,TGTGCCAGTTGCACGGGGGTGAACACTGAAGCTTTCTTT,CASCTGVNTEAFF
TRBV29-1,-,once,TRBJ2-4,TGCAGCGTTGGGGGGGCCCGGGACATTCAGTACTTC,CSVGGARDIQYF
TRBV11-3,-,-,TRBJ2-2,TGTGCCAGCAGCTTGTCCGGGCCCGGCAACACCGGGGAGCTGTTTTTT,CASSLSGPGNTGELFF
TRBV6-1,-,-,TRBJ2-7,TGTGCCAGCAGTGATGGGCTAGCACTGAGGCAGTACTTC,CASSDGLALRQYF
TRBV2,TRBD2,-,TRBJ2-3,TGTGCCAGCAGGAAGGGACTAGCGGGAGTAAAGGGGACAGATACGCAGTATTTT,CASRKGLAGVKGTDTQYF
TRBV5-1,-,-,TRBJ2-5,TGCGCCAGCAGCCCGACGCACCAAGAGACCCAGTACTTC,CASSPTHQETQYF
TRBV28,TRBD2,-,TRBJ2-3,TGTGCCAGCAGTATCGGGACTAGCGGTTCGGGAGATACGCAGTATTTT,CASSIGTSGSGDTQYF
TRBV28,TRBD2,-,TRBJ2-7,TGTGCCAGCAGTTCAATCTCCCATGGGACTAGCGGGCCCTACGAGCAGTACTTC,CASSSISHGTSGPYEQYF
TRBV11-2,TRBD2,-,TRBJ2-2,TGTGCCAGCAGTGGAGGAGCGGGAGGGGCGGGCACCGGGGAGCTGTTTTTT,CASSGGAGGAGTGELFF
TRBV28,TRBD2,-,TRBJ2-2,TGTGCCAGCAGTCGGGGCGGGAGTAACACCGGGGAGCTGTTTTTT,CASSRGGSNTGELFF
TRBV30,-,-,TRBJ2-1,TGTGCCTGGAGTGAAAGGGACTTGGCCTACAATGAGCAGTTCTTC,CAWSERDLAYNEQFF
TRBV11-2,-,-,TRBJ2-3,TGTGCCAGCACCACCGGATCCATGTTGGGGGATACGCAGTATTTT,CASTTGSMLGDTQYF
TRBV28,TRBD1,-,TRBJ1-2,TGTGCCAGCAGTACTCAGGGGGTTCTTTACGGCTACACCTTC,CASSTQGVLYGYTF
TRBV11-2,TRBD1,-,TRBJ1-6,TGTGCCAGCAGCTTAAGTCCGGGACAGGGGAGATCACCCCTCCACTTT,CASSLSPGQGRSPLHF
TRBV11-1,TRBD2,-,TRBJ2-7,TGTGCCAGCAGCTTACTCGGGACTAGTACCCTTATCGACTACGAGCAGTACTTC,CASSLLGTSTLIDYEQYF
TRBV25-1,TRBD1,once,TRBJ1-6,TGTGCCAGCACCTCGACCGGGGCAGGGGGTAATTCACCCCTCCACTTT,CASTSTGAGGNSPLHF
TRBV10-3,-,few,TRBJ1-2,TGTGCCATCAGTGAGTCGGTAGATATAGGGGGGCGCAGCTATGGCTACACCTTC,CAISESVDIGGRSYGYTF
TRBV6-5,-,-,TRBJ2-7,TGTGCCAGCAGGGAACCGGGACGGGACTCCTACGAGCAGTACTTC,CASREPGRDSYEQYF
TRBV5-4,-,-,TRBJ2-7,TGTGCCAGCAGCCTCGATCTGGTGGACGAGCAGTACTTC,CASSLDLVDEQYF
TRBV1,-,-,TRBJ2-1,TGCACCAGCAGCCAAGAGGGGGGGTCACAGCGGGAGAAGGATGAGCAGTTCTTC,CTSSQEGGSQREKDEQFF
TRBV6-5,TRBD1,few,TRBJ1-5,TGTGCCAGCAATCGAGGGACAGTCAATCAGCCCCAGCATTTT,CASNRGTVNQPQHF
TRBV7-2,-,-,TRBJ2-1,TGTGCCAGCAGCTCCGGACAGACCAATGAGCAGTTCTTC,CASSSGQTNEQFF
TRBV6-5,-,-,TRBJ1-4,TGTGCCAGCAGTGAAAGGGGACCAGAAAAACTGTTTTTT,CASSERGPEKLFF
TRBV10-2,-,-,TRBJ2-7,TGCGCCAGCACCGGGGGGGCCGGACAGGACTCCTACGAGCAGTACTTC,CASTGGAGQDSYEQYF